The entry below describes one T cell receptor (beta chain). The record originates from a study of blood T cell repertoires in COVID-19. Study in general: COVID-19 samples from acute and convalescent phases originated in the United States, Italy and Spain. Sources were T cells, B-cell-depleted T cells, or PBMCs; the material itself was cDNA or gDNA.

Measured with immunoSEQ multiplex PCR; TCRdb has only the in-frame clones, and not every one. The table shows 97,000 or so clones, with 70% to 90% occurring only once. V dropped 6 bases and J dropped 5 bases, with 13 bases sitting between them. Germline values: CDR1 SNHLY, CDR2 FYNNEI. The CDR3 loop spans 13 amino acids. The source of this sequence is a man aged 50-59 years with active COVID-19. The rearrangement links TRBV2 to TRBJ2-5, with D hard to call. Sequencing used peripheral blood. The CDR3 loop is CASRTGSGETQYF. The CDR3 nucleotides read TGTGCCAGCAGAACCGGGTCCGGGGAGACCCAGTACTTC. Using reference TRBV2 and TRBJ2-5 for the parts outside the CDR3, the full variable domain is EPEVTQTPSHQVTQMGQEVILRCVPISNHLYFYWYRQILGQKVEFLVSFYNNEISEKSEIFDDQFSVERPDGSNFTLKIRSTKLEDSAMYFCASRTGSGETQYFGPGTRLLVL.